This TCR beta chain was observed in a study of T cells in Graves' hyperthyroidism and ophthalmopathy. Orbital computed tomography and thyroid ultrasound, together with serum TRAb and thyroxine and clinical symptoms, were used for diagnoses. PBMCs were collected from an approximately 9.4 ml volume of fresh peripheral blood. The germline gives CDR1 ENHRY, CDR2 SYGVKD. The junction had 6 bases not matched to a gene; V was cut back by 4 bases and J by 3 bases. The CDR3 has 14 residues. Amplification targeted TCR beta CDR3 regions from RNA transcripts. Carried out on the TCR CDR3, a first-round RT-PCR used the HTBI primer set. TCRdb reprocessed the multiplex PCR reads via MiXCR and lists one record per CDR3 protein. The data hold roughly 350,000 distinct CDR3 sequences, with roughly 14% observed a single time. This clonotype was found many times. No antigen is known for it. The study, taken as a whole, reports: A model built on 13 V-J features separated ophthalmopathy from stable hyperthyroidism. Blood also contained most expanded thyroid clonotypes above 0.001.

The sequence was collected from a woman aged 25 to 39 with Graves' hyperthyroidism. The sample consisted of blood. J is TRBJ2-7 and V is TRBV10-3, with TRBD2 identical over 7 bases. The CDR3 loop reads CAISVSSGVYEQYF. Here the CDR3 DNA reads TGTGCCATCAGTGTTTCTAGCGGAGTCTACGAGCAGTACTTC.